These 18 T cell receptor beta chains were all obtained from the same sample, sequenced in a study of OX40 agonist ivuxolimab in advanced cancers. Assay used: immunoSEQ multiplex PCR; TCRdb lists only in-frame clones, some missing. This table holds about 48,000 clones, about 88% found once. The source was CD4+ or CD8+ T cells sorted from blood, collected in a trial of the OX40 agonist ivuxolimab. These receptors all stem from an adult with an advanced solid tumor such as melanoma, head and neck, liver or kidney cancer.

The V and J genes are TRBV7-2 and TRBJ2-7, with 12 bases that match TRBD2. This CDR3 contains 14 residues. Trimming removed 5 bases from V and 5 bases from J; junction bases left unmatched: 4. Germline V gene sequence: CDR1 SGHTA, CDR2 FQGNSA. The CDR3 is CASSRTSGKNEQYF. In DNA, the CDR3 is TGTGCCAGCAGCCGGACTAGCGGGAAGAACGAGCAGTACTTC.

J is TRBJ1-1 and V is TRBV18; weak D call: TRBD1 (6 bases). Trimming cost V 8 bases and J 1 base, with 11 bases left between them. The CDR3 is 13 amino acids. The germline CDR1 and CDR2 sequences are KGHSH and LQKENI. The CDR3 coding sequence is TGTGCCAGCCGTCAAGGGGGGAACACTGAAGCTTTCTTT. Amino acids: CASRQGGNTEAFF.

The rearrangement links TRBV7-2 to TRBJ2-2, with 8 nucleotides matching TRBD2. V lost 5 bases and J lost 6; bases outside the gene matches: 8. The CDR3 totals 15 residues. Looked up from germline, CDR1 is SGHTA and CDR2 is FQGNSA. This chain's CDR3 is CASSPPGGGSGELFF. The CDR3 bases are TGTGCCAGCAGCCCCCCGGGGGGGGGCTCCGGGGAGCTGTTTTTT.

The rearrangement uses TRBV10-3 and TRBJ2-5; unclear D gene. The CDR3 sequence is 14 residues long. Per germline, CDR1 ENHRY and CDR2 SYGVKD. With 0 bases removed from V and 4 bases from J, the gap between germline ends came to 9 bases. CDR3 sequence (DNA): TGTGCCATCAGTGAGTCGGGCGGCCGAGAGACCCAGTACTTC. Encoded protein: CAISESGGRETQYF.

This chain uses TRBV7-9 with TRBJ2-1, with 7 bases aligning to TRBD1. J was trimmed by 1 base and V by 5 bases; bases with no gene match: 5. Germline assignment: CDR1 SEHNR and CDR2 FQNEAQ (reference sequence). The CDR3 is made up of 15 amino acids. CDR3 sequence (DNA): TGTGCCAGCAGCAGGGACAGTTATTCCTACAATGAGCAGTTCTTC. Its protein is CASSRDSYSYNEQFF.

J is TRBJ2-5 and V is TRBV25-1; no reliable D call. The germline V and J ends were trimmed by 7 bases and 5 bases, with 11 bases remaining between them. Per the germline V gene, CDR1 is MGHDK and CDR2 is SYGVNS. The CDR3 runs 12 residues. DNA for the CDR3: TGTGCCAGCAACCTTGTGGGGGAGACCCAGTACTTC. Its translation: CASNLVGETQYF. The entire variable domain, with the rest obtained from reference TRBV25-1 and TRBJ2-5, is as follows: EADIYQTPRYLVIGTGKKITLECSQTMGHDKMYWYQQDPGMELHLIHYSYGVNSTEKGDLSSESTVSRIRTEHFPLTLESARPSHTSQYLCASNLVGETQYFGPGTRLLVL.

In DNA form, the CDR3 reads TGTGCCAGCAGCCCAGGGATAGCGGGAGGGCGGACAGATACGCAGTATTTT. The encoded protein is CASSPGIAGGRTDTQYF. This chain joins TRBV11-2 and TRBJ2-3; 11 bases line up with TRBD2. V gave up 5 bases and J gave up 3 bases; unmatched junction bases: 10. CDR3 length: 17 amino acids. Germline V gene data show CDR1 as SGHAT and CDR2 as FQNNGV.

This sequence joins TRBV5-1 and TRBJ1-1; D remains ambiguous. The V end lost 0 bases, the J end lost 5 bases, and 14 bases lay between the germline ends. Per germline, CDR1 SGHRS and CDR2 YFSETQ. The CDR3 covers 15 residues. In nucleotides, the CDR3 is TGCGCCAGCAGCTTGGAGAACTTGGGGAGAACTGAAGCTTTCTTT. Translating gives CASSLENLGRTEAFF.

This clone was seen more than once but under ten times. At the DNA level, this CDR3 is encoded by other sequences in the same sample as well. The chain carries TRBV7-2 and TRBJ2-7; D uncertain. Per germline, CDR1 SGHTA and CDR2 FQGNSA. The CDR3 has 12 amino acids. With 5 bases removed from V and 1 base from J, the gap between germline ends came to 6 bases. CDR3 region: CASSPRSYEQYF. CDR3 nucleotides: TGTGCCAGCAGCCCCAGGTCCTACGAGCAGTACTTC. The whole variable domain, remainder taken from reference TRBV7-2 and TRBJ2-7, is GAGVSQSPSNKVTEKGKDVELRCDPISGHTALYWYRQSLGQGLEFLIYFQGNSAPDKSGLPSDRFSAERTGGSVSTLTIQRTQQEDSAVYLCASSPRSYEQYFGPGTRLTVT.

Here the CDR3 DNA reads TGTGCCAGCAGCTTAGGGCGCCTCTCCTACGAGCAGTACTTC. Encoded protein: CASSLGRLSYEQYF. The V call is TRBV5-6, the J call TRBJ2-7; no clear D gene. Germline V CDR1 and CDR2: SGHDT, YYEEEE. CDR3 length: 14 residues. The V gene lost 2 bases and the J gene lost 0 bases, with 9 bases spanning the gap.

This clone was detected only a few times. This chain links TRBV6-6 with TRBJ1-2; 8 nucleotides agree with TRBD1. Unmatched junction bases numbered 5, after V lost 6 bases and J lost 8 bases. Per germline, CDR1 MNHNY and CDR2 SVGAGI (reference sequence). The CDR3 consists of 12 residues. This chain's CDR3 is CASRDRVRGYTF. The CDR3 DNA reads TGTGCCAGCAGGGACAGGGTCCGGGGCTACACCTTC.

The gene calls are TRBV30 and TRBJ2-7, with 15 bases lining up with TRBD2. The V and J ends lost 2 bases and 4 bases, in that order; junction bases with no gene match: 9. Germline values: CDR1 GTSNPN, CDR2 SVGIG (reference sequence). The CDR3 is made up of 17 amino acids. CDR3 amino acids: CAWSSEFGTSGRYEQYF. The DNA for the CDR3 is TGTGCCTGGAGTTCCGAGTTCGGGACTAGCGGGAGGTACGAGCAGTACTTC.

This clone was found a few times. The chain joins TRBV9 to TRBJ2-5; 7 bases map to TRBD2. V was pared by 0 bases and J by 5 bases, with 13 bases of the junction left unmatched. The CDR3 totals 17 residues. Per germline, CDR1 SGDLS and CDR2 YYNGEE. The CDR3 reads CASSVGWGRALGETQYF. The CDR3 region has the DNA TGTGCCAGCAGCGTAGGCTGGGGGAGGGCCCTAGGTGAGACCCAGTACTTC.

The chain uses TRBV10-3 and TRBJ1-4; D remains ambiguous. Germline V lookup: CDR1 ENHRY, CDR2 SYGVKD. The CDR3 is made up of 15 amino acids. Trimming removed 3 bases from V and 4 bases from J, with 12 bases in between. CDR3 loop: CAISERGLHNEKLFF. The CDR3 region has the DNA TGTGCCATCAGTGAACGCGGGTTGCATAATGAAAAACTGTTTTTT.

V and J are TRBV11-3 and TRBJ2-7, with no clear D. Looked up from germline, CDR1 is SGHNT and CDR2 is YENEEA. The CDR3 is 14 residues long. Trimming cost V 1 base and J 0 bases, with 7 bases left between them. CDR3 sequence reads: CASSLGGSSYEQYF. The CDR3 DNA is TGTGCCAGCAGCTTAGGTGGTAGCTCCTACGAGCAGTACTTC.

This rearrangement joins TRBV29-1 to TRBJ2-7, with D possibly matching TRBD1 (5 bases). The V end lost 4 bases, the J end lost 2 bases, and 12 bases lay between the germline ends. Germline V CDR1 and CDR2: SQVTM, ANQGSEA. This CDR3 is 13 amino acids long. This CDR3 is CSVVRVDTYEQYF. The CDR3 bases are TGCAGCGTTGTCAGGGTTGACACCTACGAGCAGTACTTC.

The gene calls are TRBV6-1 and TRBJ1-1, with a tentative D call TRBD1 (6 bases). Deletions cut 0 bases from V and 0 bases from J, with 14 bases between. The germline CDR1 and CDR2 sequences are MNHNS and SASEGT. This CDR3 is 17 amino acids long. The CDR3 nucleotides are TGTGCCAGCAGTGAAGCGTTGGCAGGGGCGATGAACACTGAAGCTTTCTTT. Translated, it gives CASSEALAGAMNTEAFF.

This chain uses TRBV11-2 with TRBJ1-2, with TRBD1 matching over 7 bases. The ends lost 0 bases at V and 4 bases at J; junction bases unmatched: 11. Germline V gene lookup returns CDR1 SGHAT and CDR2 FQNNGV. The CDR3 has 17 residues. CDR3 sequence (DNA): TGTGCCAGCAGCTTAGATCCACTGACAGGGAGAACCTATGGCTACACCTTC. Its protein product is CASSLDPLTGRTYGYTF.